Listed below are T cell receptor beta chains from one sample, sequenced in a study of vaccination and CD4 T cells after COVID-19. Via MiXCR, TCRdb re-called the PCR reads, giving one row per CDR3 protein. The sample records over 11,000 distinct CDR3 sequences, around 55% being singletons. These TCRs' antigens remain unknown. The sequencing here drew on CD4+ T cells from blood, cultured in vitro, taken before SARS-CoV-2 vaccination. The origin of the receptors is a human donor who had recovered from COVID-19. Each CDR3 is given with its conserved first and last residue.

TRBV2	TRBJ1-5	CASSEDQIGQPQHF
TRBV2	TRBJ2-7	CASSVETDEQYF
TRBV25-1	TRBJ1-1	CASGGGNTEAFF
TRBV6-5	TRBJ1-1	CASSYRINTEAFF
TRBV20-1	TRBJ2-3	CSASPVGRRSTDTQYF
TRBV4-1	TRBJ1-1	CASSQEKRAFF
TRBV20-1	TRBJ1-5	CSARLSWDSNQPQHF
TRBV7-2	TRBJ1-5	CASSQIGGLNQPQHF
TRBV14	TRBJ1-1	CASSQDRGNLHTEAFF
TRBV19	TRBJ1-2	CASSTPGLAYGYTF
TRBV20-1	TRBJ2-7	CSATGGSYEQYF
TRBV15	TRBJ1-5	CATSGGSGGGQPQHF
TRBV7-8	TRBJ2-7	CASSSGQHSYEQYF
TRBV7-9	TRBJ2-5	CASQGQETQYF
TRBV27	TRBJ1-6	CASSPLGDNSPLHF
TRBV11-2	TRBJ2-5	CASSLFRGSSVETQYF
TRBV20-1	TRBJ2-5	CSALPTGRISGETQYF
TRBV7-8	TRBJ1-2	CASSARTGALIGYGYTF
TRBV2	TRBJ1-6	CASKIQGAGSPLHF
TRBV20-1	TRBJ2-6	CSAREDWGAGANVLTF
TRBV27	TRBJ1-5	CASSQVNSNQPQHF
TRBV5-4	TRBJ2-7	CASSLVGTYEQYF
TRBV20-1	TRBJ1-2	CSARLREENYGYTF
TRBV29-1	TRBJ1-1	CSAGQMNTEAFF
TRBV19	TRBJ1-1	CASNFAERTEAFF
TRBV7-2	TRBJ1-2	CASSPRDYGYTF
TRBV6-2/TRBV6-3	TRBJ2-5	CASSPAGQETQYF
TRBV7-2	TRBJ1-5	CASSLVWGSNQPQHF
TRBV28	TRBJ1-1	CASSSQGPGWGLRAFF
TRBV14	TRBJ1-1	CASSLSFPTEAFF
TRBV27	TRBJ2-1	CASTPRGAGGPRGEQFF
TRBV20-1	TRBJ1-1	CSARARQATYEAFF
TRBV6-5	TRBJ1-2	CASSYGSATNYGYTF
TRBV7-2	TRBJ2-3	CASRVGLAGYDTQYF
TRBV21-1	TRBJ1-1	CASSKALGGRAFF
TRBV27	TRBJ1-2	CASSRLTGQGVYGYTF
TRBV7-9	TRBJ2-7	CASSLASGTGVYEQYF
TRBV6-1	TRBJ1-5	CASSNTGALLPQHF
TRBV7-2	TRBJ2-5	CASSRTERGGRETQYF
TRBV7-9	TRBJ2-3	CASNPPRSLSRSGTDTQYF
TRBV19	TRBJ1-1	CASSIGRLTEAFF
TRBV20-1	TRBJ1-2	CSATGVGDYGYTF
TRBV15	TRBJ2-5	CATSKRGLWGYQETQYF
TRBV7-6	TRBJ2-3	CASSLQLGGTDTQYF
TRBV7-2	TRBJ2-7	CASSPVGGRYEQYF
TRBV10-1	TRBJ1-2	CASSESIGSITGYTF
TRBV20-1	TRBJ2-2	CSARVAGGLTGELFF
TRBV27	TRBJ1-1	CASSFQGAYTEAFF
TRBV20-1	TRBJ2-5	CSAREVPTQYF